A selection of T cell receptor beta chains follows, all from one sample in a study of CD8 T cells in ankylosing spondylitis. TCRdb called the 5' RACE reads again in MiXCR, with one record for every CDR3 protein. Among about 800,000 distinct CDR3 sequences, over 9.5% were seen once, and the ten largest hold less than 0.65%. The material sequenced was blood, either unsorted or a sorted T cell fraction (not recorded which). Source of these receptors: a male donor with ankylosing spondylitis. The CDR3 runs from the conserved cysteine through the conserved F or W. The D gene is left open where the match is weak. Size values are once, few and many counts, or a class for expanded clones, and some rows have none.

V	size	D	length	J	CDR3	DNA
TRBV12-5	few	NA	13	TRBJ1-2	CASGPDRTRGYTF	TGTGCTAGTGGTCCGGACCGTACTAGAGGCTACACCTTC
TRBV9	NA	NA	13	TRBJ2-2	CASSPAEAGELFF	TGTGCCAGCAGCCCAGCTGAGGCCGGGGAGCTGTTTTTT
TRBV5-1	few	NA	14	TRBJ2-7	CASSVWDTPYEQYF	TGCGCCAGCAGCGTCTGGGACACACCCTACGAGCAGTACTTC
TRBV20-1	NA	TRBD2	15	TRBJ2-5	CSASRRGRAGETQYF	TGCAGTGCTAGTCGCCGCGGGAGGGCCGGTGAGACCCAGTACTTC
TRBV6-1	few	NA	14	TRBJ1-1	CASSRRGGWPEAFF	TGTGCCAGCAGTCGTCGGGGTGGGTGGCCTGAAGCTTTCTTT
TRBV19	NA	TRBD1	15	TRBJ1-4	CASRKWDRDEEKLFF	TGTGCCAGTAGGAAGTGGGACAGGGACGAAGAAAAACTGTTTTTT
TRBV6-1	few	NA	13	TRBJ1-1	CASIPAGPGAAFF	TGTGCCAGCATCCCGGCCGGCCCCGGCGCAGCTTTCTTT
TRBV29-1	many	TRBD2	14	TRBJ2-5	CSVAGTSGGGTQYF	TGCAGCGTTGCGGGGACTAGCGGGGGAGGGACCCAGTACTTC
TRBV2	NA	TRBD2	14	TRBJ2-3	CASRFRREADTQYF	TGTGCCAGCAGGTTTAGACGGGAGGCAGATACGCAGTATTTT
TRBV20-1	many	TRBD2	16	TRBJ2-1	CSARLAGDGGINEQFF	TGCAGTGCTAGACTAGCGGGAGATGGTGGTATCAATGAGCAGTTCTTC
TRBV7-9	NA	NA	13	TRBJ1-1	CASNAGLYTEAFF	TGTGCCAGCAATGCAGGCCTCTACACTGAAGCTTTCTTT
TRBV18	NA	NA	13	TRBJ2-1	CASSRETGNEQFF	TGTGCCAGCTCCCGGGAGACTGGGAATGAGCAGTTCTTC
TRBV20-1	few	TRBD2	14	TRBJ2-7	CSAIQREGIYEQYF	TGCAGTGCTATTCAGCGGGAGGGTATTTACGAGCAGTACTTC
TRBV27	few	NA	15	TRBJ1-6	CASSFLGLENSPLHF	TGTGCCAGCAGTTTCCTAGGGCTAGAGAATTCACCCCTCCACTTT
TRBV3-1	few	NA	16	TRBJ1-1	CASSHFRGGLNTEAFF	TGTGCCAGCAGCCATTTCCGGGGGGGGCTGAACACTGAAGCTTTCTTT
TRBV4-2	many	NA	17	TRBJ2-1	CASSETQGGSYYNEQFF	TGTGCCAGCAGCGAAACCCAGGGCGGATCCTACTACAATGAGCAGTTCTTC
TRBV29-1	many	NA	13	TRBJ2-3	CSVGGGITDTQYF	TGCAGCGTTGGGGGGGGCATTACAGATACGCAGTATTTT
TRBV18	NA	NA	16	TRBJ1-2	CASSPRGIAANYGYTF	TGTGCCAGCTCACCCCGGGGGATCGCTGCTAACTATGGCTACACCTTC
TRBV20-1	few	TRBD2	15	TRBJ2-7	CSAREAGDKSYEQYF	TGCAGTGCTAGAGAAGCGGGAGATAAGTCCTACGAGCAGTACTTC
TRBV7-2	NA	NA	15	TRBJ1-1	CASSRQAGMNTEAFF	TGTGCCAGCAGCCGCCAGGCAGGAATGAACACTGAAGCTTTCTTT
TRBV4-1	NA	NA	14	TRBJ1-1	CASSQDHWNTEAFF	TGCGCCAGCAGCCAAGACCACTGGAACACTGAAGCTTTCTTT
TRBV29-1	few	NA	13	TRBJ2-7	CSVVSAGRYEQYF	TGCAGCGTTGTATCCGCAGGGCGCTACGAGCAGTACTTC
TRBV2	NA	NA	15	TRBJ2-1	CASSGEGGTYNEQFF	TGTGCCAGCAGTGGTGAGGGAGGTACCTACAATGAGCAGTTCTTC
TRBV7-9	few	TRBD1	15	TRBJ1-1	CASSKTGKVSTEAFF	TGTGCCAGCAGCAAGACAGGGAAGGTTAGCACTGAAGCTTTCTTT
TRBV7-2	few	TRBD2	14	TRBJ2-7	CASSSRTRNYEQYF	TGTGCCAGCAGCTCACGGACTAGAAACTACGAGCAGTACTTC
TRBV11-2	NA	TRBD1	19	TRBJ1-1	CASSLVPPQGRGRGTEAFF	TGTGCCAGCAGCTTAGTACCCCCCCAGGGCAGGGGGAGGGGTACTGAAGCTTTCTTT
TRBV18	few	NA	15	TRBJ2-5	CASSPPSRGSETQYF	TGTGCCAGCTCACCTCCGAGTAGGGGGTCGGAGACCCAGTACTTC
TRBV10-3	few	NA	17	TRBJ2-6	CAISYGTSGSGANVLTF	TGTGCCATCAGCTACGGGACCTCAGGCTCTGGGGCCAACGTCCTGACTTTC
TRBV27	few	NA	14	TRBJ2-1	CASSSTRAPNEQFF	TGTGCCAGCAGTTCCACCCGGGCTCCCAATGAGCAGTTCTTC
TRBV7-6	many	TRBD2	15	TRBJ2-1	CASSLRAGEANEQFF	TGTGCCAGCAGCTTAAGGGCGGGGGAGGCAAATGAGCAGTTCTTC
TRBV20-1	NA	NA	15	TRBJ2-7	CSARDRVKDPYEQYF	TGCAGTGCTAGAGATCGCGTGAAAGACCCCTACGAGCAGTACTTC
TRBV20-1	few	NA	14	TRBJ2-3	CSARPPTSTDTQYF	TGCAGTGCCCGACCTCCCACCAGCACAGATACGCAGTATTTT
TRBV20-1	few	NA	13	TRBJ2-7	CSARAGQRYEQYF	TGCAGTGCTAGAGCGGGGCAGAGGTACGAGCAGTACTTC
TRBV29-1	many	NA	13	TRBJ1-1	CSVKDSPNTEAFF	TGCAGCGTTAAGGACAGCCCGAACACTGAAGCTTTCTTT